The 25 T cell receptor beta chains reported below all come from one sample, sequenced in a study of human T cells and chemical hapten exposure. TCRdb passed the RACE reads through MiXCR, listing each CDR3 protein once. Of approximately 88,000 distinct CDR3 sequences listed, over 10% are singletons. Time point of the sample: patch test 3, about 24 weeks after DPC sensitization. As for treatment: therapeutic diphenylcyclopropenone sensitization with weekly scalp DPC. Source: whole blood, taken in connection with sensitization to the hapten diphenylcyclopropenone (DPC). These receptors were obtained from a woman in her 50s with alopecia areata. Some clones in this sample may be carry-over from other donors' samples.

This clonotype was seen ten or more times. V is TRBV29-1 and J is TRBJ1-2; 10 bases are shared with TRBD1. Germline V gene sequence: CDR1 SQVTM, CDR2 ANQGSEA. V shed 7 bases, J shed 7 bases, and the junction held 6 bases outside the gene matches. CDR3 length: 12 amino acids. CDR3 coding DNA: TGCAGCGCCCGACAGGGGGCAGGTGGCTACACCTTC. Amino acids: CSARQGAGGYTF.

Written as DNA, the CDR3 is TGTGCCAGCAGATCGACAGGGGGTAGCTATGGCTACACCTTC. Its translation is CASRSTGGSYGYTF. This chain joins TRBV28 and TRBJ1-2; the match to TRBD1 covers 9 bases. V trimming: 6 bases; J trimming: 4 bases; junction bases outside the gene matches: 6. The CDR3 length is 14 residues. Germline V CDR1 and CDR2: MDHEN, SYDVKM.

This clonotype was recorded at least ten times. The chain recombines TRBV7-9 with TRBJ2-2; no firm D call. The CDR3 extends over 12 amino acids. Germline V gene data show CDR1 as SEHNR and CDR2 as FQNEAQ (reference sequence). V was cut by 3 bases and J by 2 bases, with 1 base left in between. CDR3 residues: CASSFNTGELFF. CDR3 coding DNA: TGTGCCAGCAGCTTCAACACCGGGGAGCTGTTTTTT.

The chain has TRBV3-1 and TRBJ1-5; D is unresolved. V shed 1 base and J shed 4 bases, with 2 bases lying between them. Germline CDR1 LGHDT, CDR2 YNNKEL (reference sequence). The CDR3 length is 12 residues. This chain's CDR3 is CASSQANQPQHF. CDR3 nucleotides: TGTGCCAGCAGCCAAGCGAATCAGCCCCAGCATTTT.

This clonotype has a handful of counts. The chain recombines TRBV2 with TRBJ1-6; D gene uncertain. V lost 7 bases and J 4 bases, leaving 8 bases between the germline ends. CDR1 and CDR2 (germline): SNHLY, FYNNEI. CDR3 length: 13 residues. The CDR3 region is CASIGEYNSPLHF. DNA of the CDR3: TGTGCCAGCATTGGGGAGTATAATTCACCCCTCCACTTT.

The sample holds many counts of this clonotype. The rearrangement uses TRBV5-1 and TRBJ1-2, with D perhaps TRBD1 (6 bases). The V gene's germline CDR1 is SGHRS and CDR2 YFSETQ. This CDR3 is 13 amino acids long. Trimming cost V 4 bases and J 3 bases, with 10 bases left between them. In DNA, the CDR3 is TGCGCCAGCAGCGAGGACAGTTACTATGGCTACACCTTC. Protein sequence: CASSEDSYYGYTF.

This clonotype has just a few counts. The CDR3 DNA sequence: TGTGCCAGCAGTTTAGGGGCAGGGGGACTGTTAGGGAATCAGCCCCAGCATTTT. This gives the protein CASSLGAGGLLGNQPQHF. This chain links TRBV28 with TRBJ1-5; 7 nucleotides match TRBD1. This CDR3 is 18 amino acids long. Germline loops: CDR1 MDHEN, CDR2 SYDVKM. J lost 4 bases, V lost 2 bases, and 14 bases had no gene match.

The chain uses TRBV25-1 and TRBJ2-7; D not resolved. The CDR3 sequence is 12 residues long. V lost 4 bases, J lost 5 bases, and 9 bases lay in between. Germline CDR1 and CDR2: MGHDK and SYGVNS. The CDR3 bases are TGTGCCAGCAGTGGTTACTTTGACGAGCAGTACTTC. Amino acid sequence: CASSGYFDEQYF.

CDR3: CSVELNSNQPQHF. Written as DNA, the CDR3 is TGCAGCGTTGAACTAAATAGCAATCAGCCCCAGCATTTT. This chain links TRBV29-1 with TRBJ1-5; unclear D gene. V was trimmed by 2 bases and J by 0 bases, leaving 5 bases between them. The CDR3 is 13 residues long. Germline-derived CDR1 and CDR2 are SQVTM and ANQGSEA.

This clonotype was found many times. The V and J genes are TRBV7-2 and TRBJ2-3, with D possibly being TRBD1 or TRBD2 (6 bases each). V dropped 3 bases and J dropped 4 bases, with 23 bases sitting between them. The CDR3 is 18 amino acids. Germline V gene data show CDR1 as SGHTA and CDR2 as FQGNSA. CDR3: CASSLEGVRESPPDTQYF. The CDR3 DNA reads TGTGCCAGCAGCTTGGAGGGGGTTCGGGAGTCCCCCCCAGATACGCAGTATTTT.

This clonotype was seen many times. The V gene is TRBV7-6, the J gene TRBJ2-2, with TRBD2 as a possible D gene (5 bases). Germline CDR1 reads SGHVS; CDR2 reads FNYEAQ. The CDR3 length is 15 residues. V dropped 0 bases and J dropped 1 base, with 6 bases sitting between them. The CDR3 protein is CASSLAAVNTGELFF. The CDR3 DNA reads TGTGCCAGCAGCTTAGCAGCGGTGAACACCGGGGAGCTGTTTTTT.

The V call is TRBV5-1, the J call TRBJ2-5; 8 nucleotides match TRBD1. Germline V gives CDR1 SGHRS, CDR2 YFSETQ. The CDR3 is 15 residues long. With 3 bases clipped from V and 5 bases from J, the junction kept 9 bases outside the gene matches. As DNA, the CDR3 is TGCGCCAGCAGCTCTACAGGGGGTAGCGGTGAGACCCAGTACTTC. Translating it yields CASSSTGGSGETQYF.

CDR3: CASRRRENTEAFF. CDR3 coding DNA: TGTGCCAGCAGGCGCAGGGAGAACACTGAAGCTTTCTTT. V is TRBV2 and J is TRBJ1-1; tentative D call: TRBD1 (5 bases). The V end was cut by 6 bases, the J end by 1 base, with 9 bases between. Germline CDR1 reads SNHLY; CDR2 reads FYNNEI. The length of the CDR3 is 13 residues.

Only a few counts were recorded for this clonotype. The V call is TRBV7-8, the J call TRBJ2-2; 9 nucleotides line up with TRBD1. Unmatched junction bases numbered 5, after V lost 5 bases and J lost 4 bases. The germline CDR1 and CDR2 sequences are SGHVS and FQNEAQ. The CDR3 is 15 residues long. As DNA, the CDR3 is TGTGCCAGCAGCGCCAGGGACAGGGCCACCGGGGAGCTGTTTTTT. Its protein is CASSARDRATGELFF.

The CDR3 is CASSFGFTDTQYF. CDR3 DNA: TGTGCCAGCAGCTTTGGGTTCACAGATACGCAGTATTTT. The gene calls are TRBV11-3 and TRBJ2-3; D is ambiguous. The CDR3 consists of 13 residues. CDR1 and CDR2 from the germline V gene are SGHNT and YENEEA. V lost 3 bases to trimming and J lost 2 bases, with 6 bases between them.

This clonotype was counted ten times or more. This CDR3 reads CASSLQISGTQYF. The CDR3 DNA follows: TGTGCCAGCAGCTTACAGATATCGGGGACCCAGTACTTC. This chain connects TRBV13 to TRBJ2-5; D remains ambiguous. Germline CDR1 reads PRHDT; CDR2 reads FYEKMQ (reference sequence). Trimming left V 2 bases short and J 7 bases short, with 11 bases between. CDR3 size: 13 residues. Looking up the rest from reference TRBV13 and TRBJ2-5 gives the full variable domain: AAGVIQSPRHLIKEKRETATLKCYPIPRHDTVYWYQQGPGQDPQFLISFYEKMQSDKGSIPDRFSAQQFSDYHSELNMSSLELGDSALYFCASSLQISGTQYFGPGTRLLVL.

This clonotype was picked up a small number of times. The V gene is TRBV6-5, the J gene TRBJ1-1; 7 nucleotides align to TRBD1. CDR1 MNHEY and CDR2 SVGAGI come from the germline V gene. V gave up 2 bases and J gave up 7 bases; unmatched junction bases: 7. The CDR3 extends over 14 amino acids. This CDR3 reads CASSYVPGGLEAFF. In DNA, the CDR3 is TGTGCCAGCAGTTACGTCCCAGGGGGACTTGAAGCTTTCTTT.

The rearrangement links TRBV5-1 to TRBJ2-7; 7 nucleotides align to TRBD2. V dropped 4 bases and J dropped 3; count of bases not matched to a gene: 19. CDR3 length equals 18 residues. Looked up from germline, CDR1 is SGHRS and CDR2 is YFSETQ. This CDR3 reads CASSVSGGGAGVHYEQYF. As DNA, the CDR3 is TGCGCCAGCAGCGTATCAGGAGGCGGGGCGGGAGTCCACTACGAGCAGTACTTC.

CDR3 region: CASSSRRGENYGYTF. The CDR3 DNA is TGTGCCAGCAGTTCCCGCAGGGGAGAGAACTATGGCTACACCTTC. This chain uses TRBV12-3 or TRBV12-4 with TRBJ1-2, with D possibly TRBD1 on 6 matching bases. The length of the CDR3 is 15 residues. Trimming stripped 4 bases from V and 2 bases from J, with 14 bases between.

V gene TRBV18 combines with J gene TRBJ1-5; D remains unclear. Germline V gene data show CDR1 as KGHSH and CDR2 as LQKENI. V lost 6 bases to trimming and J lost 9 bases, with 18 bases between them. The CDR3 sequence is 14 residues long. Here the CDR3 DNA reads TGTGCCAGCTCTCCGGACCGGTCGGGAGGGCCCCAGCATTTT. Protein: CASSPDRSGGPQHF. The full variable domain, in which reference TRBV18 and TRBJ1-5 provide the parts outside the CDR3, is NAGVMQNPRHLVRRRGQEARLRCSPMKGHSHVYWYRQLPEEGLKFMVYLQKENIIDESGMPKERFSAEFPKEGPSILRIQQVVRGDSAAYFCASSPDRSGGPQHFGDGTRLSIL.

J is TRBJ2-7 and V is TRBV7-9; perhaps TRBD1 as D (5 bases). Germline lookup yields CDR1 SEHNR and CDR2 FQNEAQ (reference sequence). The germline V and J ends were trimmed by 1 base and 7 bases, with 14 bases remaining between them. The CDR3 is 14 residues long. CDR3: CASSLGAGNSEQYF. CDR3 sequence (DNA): TGTGCCAGCAGCTTAGGCGCAGGGAATAGTGAGCAGTACTTC.

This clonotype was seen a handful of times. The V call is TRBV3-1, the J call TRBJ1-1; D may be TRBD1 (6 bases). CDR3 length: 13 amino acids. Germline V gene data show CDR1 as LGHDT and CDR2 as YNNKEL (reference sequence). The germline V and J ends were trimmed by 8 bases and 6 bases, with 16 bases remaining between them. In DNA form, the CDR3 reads TGTGCCAGCTCCATAGTGGGGGCCGCTGAAGCTTTCTTT. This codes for CASSIVGAAEAFF.

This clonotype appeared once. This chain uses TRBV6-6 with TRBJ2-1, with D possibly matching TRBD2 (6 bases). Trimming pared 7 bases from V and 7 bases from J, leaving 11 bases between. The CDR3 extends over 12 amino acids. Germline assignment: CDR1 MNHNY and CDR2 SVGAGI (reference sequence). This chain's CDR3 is CASTLTRNEQFF. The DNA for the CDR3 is TGTGCCAGCACCCTGACTAGAAATGAGCAGTTCTTC.

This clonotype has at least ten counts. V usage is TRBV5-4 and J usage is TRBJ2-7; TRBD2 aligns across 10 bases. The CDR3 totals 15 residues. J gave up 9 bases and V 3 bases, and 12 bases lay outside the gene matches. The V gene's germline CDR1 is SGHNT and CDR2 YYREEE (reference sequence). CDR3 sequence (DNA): TGTGCCAGCAGCTCGAAGCTAGCGGGGGCTTTCGGGCAGTACTTC. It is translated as CASSSKLAGAFGQYF.

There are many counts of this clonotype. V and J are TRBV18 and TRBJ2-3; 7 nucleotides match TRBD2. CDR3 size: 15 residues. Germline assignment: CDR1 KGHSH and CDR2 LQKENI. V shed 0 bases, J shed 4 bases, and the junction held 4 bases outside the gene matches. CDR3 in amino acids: CASSPPSSGADTQYF. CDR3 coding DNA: TGTGCCAGCTCACCACCCTCTAGCGGCGCAGATACGCAGTATTTT.